Only a few counts were recorded for the clone carrying this T cell receptor beta chain. These data come from a study of naive and memory T cell subsets. An equimolar mix of two oligonucleotides served as the beta constant-region primer for TRBC1 and TRBC2. Four rounds of PCR amplified the ligated cDNA using nested alpha and beta constant-region primers plus SP2. TCRdb recomputed calls from the UMI-ligation and nested PCR reads with MiXCR, one row per CDR3 protein. The sample has roughly 130,000 distinct CDR3 sequences; over 30% are singletons. The V gene lost 7 bases and the J gene lost 3 bases, with 18 bases spanning the gap. The CDR3 covers 15 residues.

The chain combines TRBV12-3 or TRBV12-4 with TRBJ1-2; a weak D match, TRBD1 (6 bases). The source is a human donor in good health. Sequencing was carried out using central memory CD4+ T cells from blood. The DNA for the CDR3 is TGTGCCAGCAACAGGAGGGGGGGGCGTGACTATGGCTACACCTTC. Amino acids: CASNRRGGRDYGYTF.